This TCR beta chain appears in the sequencing data of a study of blood T cell repertoires in COVID-19. Study-wide context: There were acute and convalescent COVID-19 samples, and they came from the United States, Italy and Spain.

J lost 6 bases, V lost 3 bases, and 1 base had no gene match. Per the germline V gene, CDR1 is KGHSH and CDR2 is LQKENI. CDR3 size: 13 residues. Generated by immunoSEQ multiplex PCR, the TCRdb table keeps only in-frame clones and is missing some. The repertoire holds over 250,000 clones, with around 85% as singletons. The chain recombines TRBV18 with TRBJ2-1, with TRBD1 matching 8 bases. The source is a man aged 50 to 59 with active or convalescent COVID-19. Input material: peripheral blood. CDR3 region: CASSPTGVNEQFF. CDR3 coding DNA: TGTGCCAGCTCACCGACAGGGGTCAATGAGCAGTTCTTC.